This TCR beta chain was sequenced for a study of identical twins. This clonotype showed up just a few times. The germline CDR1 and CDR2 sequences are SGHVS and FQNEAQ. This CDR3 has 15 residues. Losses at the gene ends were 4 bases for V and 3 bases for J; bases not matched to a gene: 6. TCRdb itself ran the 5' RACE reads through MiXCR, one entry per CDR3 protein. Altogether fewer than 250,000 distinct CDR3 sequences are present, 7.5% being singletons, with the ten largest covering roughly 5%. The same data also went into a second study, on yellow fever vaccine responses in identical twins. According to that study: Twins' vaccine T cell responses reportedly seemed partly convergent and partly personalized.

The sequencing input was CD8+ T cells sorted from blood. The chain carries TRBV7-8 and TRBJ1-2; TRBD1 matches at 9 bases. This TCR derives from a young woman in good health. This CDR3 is CASSSGTGHDYGYTF. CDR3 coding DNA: TGTGCCAGCAGCTCTGGGACAGGGCATGACTATGGCTACACCTTC. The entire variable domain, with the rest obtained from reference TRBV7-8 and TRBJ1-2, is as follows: GAGVSQSPRYKVAKRGQDVALRCDPISGHVSLFWYQQALGQGPEFLTYFQNEAQLDKSGLPSDRFFAERPEGSVSTLKIQRTQQEDSAVYLCASSSGTGHDYGYTFGSGTRLTVV.